This T cell receptor beta chain was retrieved from a study of blood T cell repertoires in COVID-19. Study details: Collection of acute and convalescent COVID-19 samples took place in the United States, Italy and Spain.

This CDR3 has 15 amino acids. V lost 2 bases and J lost 2; bases outside the gene matches: 3. Germline V gives CDR1 SEHNR, CDR2 FQNEAQ (reference sequence). Repertoires were generated with immunoSEQ multiplex PCR, while TCRdb's copy carries only in-frame clones and drops some. The sample lists more than 20,000 clones, roughly nine tenths occurring once. The sequenced material came from peripheral blood. The chain recombines TRBV7-9 with TRBJ1-3, with 7 bases that match TRBD1. The TCR sequence derives from a human donor with active COVID-19. The donor label of this sample is uncertain. CDR3 residues: CASSLRQGAGNTIYF. CDR3 DNA: TGTGCCAGCAGCTTAAGACAGGGTGCTGGAAACACCATATATTTT.